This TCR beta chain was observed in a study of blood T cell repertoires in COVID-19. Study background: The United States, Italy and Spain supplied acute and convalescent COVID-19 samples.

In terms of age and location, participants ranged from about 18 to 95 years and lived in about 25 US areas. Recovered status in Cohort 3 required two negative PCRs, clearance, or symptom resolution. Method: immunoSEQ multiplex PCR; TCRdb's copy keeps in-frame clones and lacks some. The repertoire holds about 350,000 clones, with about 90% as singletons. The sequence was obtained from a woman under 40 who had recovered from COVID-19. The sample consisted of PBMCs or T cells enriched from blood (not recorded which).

The CDR3 sequence: CASSLLAGETTDTQYF. In nucleotides, the CDR3 is TGTGCCAGCAGCTTACTAGCGGGAGAAACCACAGATACGCAGTATTTT. The genes are TRBV5-4 and TRBJ2-3; TRBD2 agrees at 11 bases. CDR3 size: 16 residues. J was trimmed by 2 bases and V by 2 bases; bases with no gene match: 4. Germline assignment: CDR1 SGHNT and CDR2 YYREEE (reference sequence).